Listed below are T cell receptor beta chains from one sample, sequenced in a study of siplizumab effects on memory and regulatory T cells. Measured with immunoSEQ multiplex PCR; TCRdb has only the in-frame clones, and not every one. The data contain more than 85,000 clones, roughly 92% of them singletons. The sequencing input was Tregs sorted from blood. These TCRs come from a human donor in good health. CDR3s include the opening cysteine and the closing phenylalanine or tryptophan. The D gene is left open where the match is weak. Size is stated for part of the rows, as once, few or many counts, or as a class when the clone is expanded.

clone size	J gene	D gene	V gene	CDR3 protein	CDR3 DNA
-	TRBJ2-1	TRBD1	TRBV29-1	CSLIRDRGIGEQFF	TGCAGCTTAATCCGGGACAGGGGAATAGGTGAGCAGTTCTTC
-	TRBJ1-5	TRBD1	TRBV28	CASSSGTGGRGQPQHF	TGTGCCAGCAGTTCCGGGACAGGGGGCCGGGGTCAGCCCCAGCATTTT
-	TRBJ2-5	TRBD2	TRBV7-9	CASSPGLARILQETQYF	TGTGCCAGCAGCCCGGGACTAGCGCGAATTTTACAAGAGACCCAGTACTTC
-	TRBJ2-3	-	TRBV28	CASSLGIRQLTDTQYF	TGTGCCAGCAGTTTGGGAATTAGACAGCTCACAGATACGCAGTATTTT
-	TRBJ1-4	-	TRBV19	CASSPRWGNEKLFF	TGTGCCAGTAGTCCTCGATGGGGTAATGAAAAACTGTTTTTT
-	TRBJ2-1	-	TRBV30	CAWSTMFGEQFF	TGTGCCTGGAGTACGATGTTCGGGGAGCAGTTCTTC
-	TRBJ2-5	TRBD1	TRBV5-1	CASSPGQGRETQYF	TGCGCCAGCAGCCCTGGACAGGGTCGAGAGACCCAGTACTTC
-	TRBJ2-7	TRBD2	TRBV5-4	CASSRRRESYEQYF	TGTGCCAGCAGCCGACGGCGGGAGAGCTACGAGCAGTACTTC
-	TRBJ1-2	-	TRBV5-6	CASSFHSRFYGYTF	TGTGCCAGCAGCTTTCATAGCAGATTCTATGGCTACACCTTC
-	TRBJ2-5	TRBD2	TRBV10-3	CAISWREEETQYF	TGTGCCATCAGTTGGCGGGAGGAAGAGACCCAGTACTTC
-	TRBJ2-5	TRBD2	TRBV10-2	CASSSRGLAGVETQYF	TGCGCCAGCAGCTCGCGGGGGCTAGCGGGAGTTGAGACCCAGTACTTC
-	TRBJ2-7	-	TRBV28	CASSTRIYEQYF	TGTGCCAGCAGTACTAGGATCTACGAGCAGTACTTC
-	TRBJ1-6	TRBD1	TRBV10-3	CAISEPTGGVSPLHF	TGTGCCATCAGTGAGCCGACAGGGGGCGTTTCACCCCTCCACTTT
once	TRBJ1-1	TRBD1	TRBV7-9	CASSTGVGRRTEAFF	TGTGCCAGCAGCACAGGGGTGGGCCGCCGCACTGAAGCTTTCTTT
-	TRBJ2-1	-	TRBV29-1	CSTQSPWRGGHNEQFF	TGCAGCACCCAATCTCCATGGCGGGGTGGCCACAATGAGCAGTTCTTC
-	TRBJ1-1	-	TRBV18	CASSPSVTEAFF	TGTGCCAGCTCACCCTCAGTGACTGAAGCTTTCTTT
-	TRBJ2-7	-	TRBV11-2	CASSSTNTYEQYF	TGTGCCAGCAGCTCAACCAACACCTACGAGCAGTACTTC
-	TRBJ1-1	-	TRBV18	CASSLRTEAFF	TGTGCCAGCTCACTCCGCACTGAAGCTTTCTTT
-	TRBJ1-5	-	TRBV14	CASSQEWGQPQHF	TGTGCCAGCAGCCAAGAGTGGGGGCAGCCCCAGCATTTT
-	TRBJ2-3	-	TRBV6-4	CASSPTRGPPDTQYF	TGTGCCAGCAGCCCAACCCGGGGGCCTCCAGATACGCAGTATTTT
-	TRBJ2-3	-	TRBV4-1	CASSLPGRGRTDTQYF	TGCGCCAGCAGCCTACCAGGCCGAGGGAGGACAGATACGCAGTATTTT
once	TRBJ2-7	TRBD2	TRBV5-1	CASSWEGQAYEQYF	TGCGCCAGCAGCTGGGAGGGGCAGGCCTACGAGCAGTACTTC
once	TRBJ1-4	TRBD1	TRBV19	CASSAGQGRGYNEKLFF	TGTGCCAGTAGTGCCGGACAGGGAAGGGGATATAATGAAAAACTGTTTTTT
-	TRBJ1-2	-	TRBV6-1	CASNRGASYGYTF	TGTGCCAGCAACCGGGGGGCGTCATATGGCTACACCTTC
-	TRBJ1-1	-	TRBV30	CAWRTRGDTEAFF	TGTGCCTGGAGGACCAGGGGCGACACTGAAGCTTTCTTT
-	TRBJ2-2	TRBD1	TRBV18	CASSPIVDRGAAGELFF	TGTGCCAGCTCACCGATTGTGGACAGGGGAGCGGCCGGGGAGCTGTTTTTT
-	TRBJ2-1	TRBD2	TRBV23-1	CASSQSASGIYNEQFF	TGCGCCAGCAGTCAATCCGCTAGCGGGATCTACAATGAGCAGTTCTTC
-	TRBJ2-2	-	TRBV5-4	CASSFGGGELFF	TGTGCCAGCAGCTTTGGCGGCGGGGAGCTGTTTTTT
-	TRBJ1-3	TRBD1	TRBV28	CASSSGGTGLLRNTIYF	TGTGCCAGCAGCTCGGGGGGGACAGGGCTACTTAGAAACACCATATATTTT
-	TRBJ2-1	-	TRBV5-1	CASSSSGVSYNEQFF	TGCGCCAGCAGCTCTTCGGGAGTCTCCTACAATGAGCAGTTCTTC
-	TRBJ2-1	-	TRBV7-2	CASSFSRPNEQFF	TGTGCCAGCAGCTTTTCTAGGCCCAATGAGCAGTTCTTC
-	TRBJ2-6	-	TRBV5-6	CASSLQVSGANVLTF	TGTGCCAGCAGCTTACAGGTCTCTGGGGCCAACGTCCTGACTTTC
-	TRBJ1-1	-	TRBV2	CASRGEGYTEAFF	TGTGCCAGCAGAGGGGAGGGGTACACTGAAGCTTTCTTT
-	TRBJ1-5	-	TRBV7-6	CASGDQPQHF	TGTGCCAGCGGAGATCAGCCCCAGCATTTT
-	TRBJ1-2	-	TRBV6-5	CASSYQDGRSGRGYTF	TGTGCCAGCAGTTACCAGGACGGACGCTCGGGACGGGGCTACACCTTC
-	TRBJ1-1	TRBD1	TRBV18	CASSPGQSNEAFF	TGTGCCAGCTCGCCGGGACAGTCAAATGAAGCTTTCTTT
-	TRBJ1-2	-	TRBV15	CATSTYGNYTF	TGTGCCACCAGCACGTACGGGAACTACACCTTC
-	TRBJ2-1	-	TRBV4-2	CASSQDPGVGVF	TGTGCCAGCAGCCAAGACCCCGGGGTCGGGGTCTTC
-	TRBJ1-1	-	TRBV2	CASSVVEGTEAFF	TGTGCCAGCAGTGTCGTCGAGGGGACTGAAGCTTTCTTT
-	TRBJ2-3	-	TRBV5-1	CASSLLLTDTQYF	TGCGCCAGCAGCTTGCTCCTCACAGATACGCAGTATTTT
-	TRBJ2-7	-	TRBV27	CASRSRGTGEQYF	TGTGCCAGCAGATCTCGGGGAACTGGAGAGCAGTACTTC
-	TRBJ2-7	-	TRBV27	CASRRLDQTYEQYF	TGTGCCAGCCGAAGACTAGACCAGACCTACGAGCAGTACTTC
-	TRBJ2-6	TRBD2	TRBV10-3	CAISESGLADSGANVLTF	TGTGCCATCAGTGAGTCGGGACTAGCGGACTCTGGGGCCAACGTCCTGACTTTC